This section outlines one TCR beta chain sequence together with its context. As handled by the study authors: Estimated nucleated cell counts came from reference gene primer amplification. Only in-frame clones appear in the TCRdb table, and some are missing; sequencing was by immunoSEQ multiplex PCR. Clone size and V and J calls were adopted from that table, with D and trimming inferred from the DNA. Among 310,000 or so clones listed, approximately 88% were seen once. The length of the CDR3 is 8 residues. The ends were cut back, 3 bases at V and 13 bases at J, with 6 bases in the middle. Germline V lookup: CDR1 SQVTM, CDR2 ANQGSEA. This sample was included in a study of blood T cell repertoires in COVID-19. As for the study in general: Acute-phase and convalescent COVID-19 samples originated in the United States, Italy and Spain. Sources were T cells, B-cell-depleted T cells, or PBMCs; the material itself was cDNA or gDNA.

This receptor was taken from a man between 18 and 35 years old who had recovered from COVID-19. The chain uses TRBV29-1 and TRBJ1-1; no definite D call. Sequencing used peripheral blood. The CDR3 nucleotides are TGCAGCGTTGAGGGAGATTTCTTT. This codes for CSVEGDFF.